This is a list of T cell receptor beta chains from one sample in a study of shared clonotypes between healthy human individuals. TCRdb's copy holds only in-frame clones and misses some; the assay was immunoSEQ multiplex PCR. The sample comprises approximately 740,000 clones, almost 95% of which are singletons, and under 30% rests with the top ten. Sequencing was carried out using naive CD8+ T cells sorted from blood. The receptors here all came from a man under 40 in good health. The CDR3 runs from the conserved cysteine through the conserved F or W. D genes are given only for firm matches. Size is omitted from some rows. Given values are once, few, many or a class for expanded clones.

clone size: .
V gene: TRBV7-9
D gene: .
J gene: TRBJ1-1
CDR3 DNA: TGTGCCAGCAGATTAGTGAGGAGCATGAACACTGAAGCTTTCTTT
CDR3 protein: CASRLVRSMNTEAFF

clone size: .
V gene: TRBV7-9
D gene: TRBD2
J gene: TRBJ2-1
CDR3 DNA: TGTGCCAGCAGCGATCCGGGACTAGCGACGAATGAGCAGTTCTTC
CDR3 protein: CASSDPGLATNEQFF

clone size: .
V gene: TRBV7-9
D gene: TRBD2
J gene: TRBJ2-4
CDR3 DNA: TGTGCCAGCAGCTTCCCTAGCGGGAGTAGAAACATTCAGTACTTC
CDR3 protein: CASSFPSGSRNIQYF

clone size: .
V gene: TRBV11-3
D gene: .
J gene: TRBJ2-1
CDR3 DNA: TGTGCCAGCAGCTTAGACTCCAGCCCGAGTGCGGATGAGCAGTTCTTC
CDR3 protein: CASSLDSSPSADEQFF

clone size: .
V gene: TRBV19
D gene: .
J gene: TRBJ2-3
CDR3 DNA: TGTGCCACCAGTGGACAGTTCCACGCTACGCAGTATTTT
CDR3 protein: CATSGQFHATQYF

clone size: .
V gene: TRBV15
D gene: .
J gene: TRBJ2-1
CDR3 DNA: TGTGCCACCAGCAGGACCAATCACAGGGTAGCGGATGAGCAGTTCTTC
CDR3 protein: CATSRTNHRVADEQFF

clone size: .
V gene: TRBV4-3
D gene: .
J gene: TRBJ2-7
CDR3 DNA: TGCGCCAGCAGCCAAACCCCAGGGGCTTCCCAATACGAGCAGTACTTC
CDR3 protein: CASSQTPGASQYEQYF

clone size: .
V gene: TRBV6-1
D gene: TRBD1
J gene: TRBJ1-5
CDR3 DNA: TGTGCCAGCCGACAGGGTGGGAGTCAGCCCCAGCATTTT
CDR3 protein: CASRQGGSQPQHF

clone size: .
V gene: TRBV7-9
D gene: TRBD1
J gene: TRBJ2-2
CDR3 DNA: TGTGCCAGCAGCTCAAAAGGAACGGGACAGAACTTCCAAACCGGGGAGCTGTTTTTT
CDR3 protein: CASSSKGTGQNFQTGELFF

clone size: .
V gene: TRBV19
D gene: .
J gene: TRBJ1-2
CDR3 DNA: TGTGCCAGTTCTTTTGCGGTAAACTATGGCTACACCTTC
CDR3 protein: CASSFAVNYGYTF

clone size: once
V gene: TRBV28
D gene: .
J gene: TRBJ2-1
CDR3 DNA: TGTGCCAGCAGTCCTTTGGTGGGAGCGATCAATGAGCAGTTCTTC
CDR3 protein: CASSPLVGAINEQFF

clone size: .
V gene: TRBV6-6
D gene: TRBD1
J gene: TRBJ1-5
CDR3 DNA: TGTGCCAGCAGTTACACCGGGACAGGTTTCAATCAGCCCCAGCATTTT
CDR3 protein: CASSYTGTGFNQPQHF

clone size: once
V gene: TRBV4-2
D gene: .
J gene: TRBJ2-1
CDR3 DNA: TGTGCCAGCAGCCAAGATCCTAGGGGCAATGAGCAGTTCTTC
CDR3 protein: CASSQDPRGNEQFF

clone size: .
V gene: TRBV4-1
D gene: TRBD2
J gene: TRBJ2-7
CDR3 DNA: TGCGCCAGCAGCCAAGCACATAGCGGGAGGACCCCCTACGAGCAGTACTTC
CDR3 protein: CASSQAHSGRTPYEQYF

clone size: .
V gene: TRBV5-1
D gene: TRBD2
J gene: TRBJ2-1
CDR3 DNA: TGCGCCAGCAGCTTGGGCGGGCGGGGGAATGAGCAGTTCTTC
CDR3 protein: CASSLGGRGNEQFF

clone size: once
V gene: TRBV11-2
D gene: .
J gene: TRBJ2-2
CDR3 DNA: TGTGCCAGCAGCTTAGGTAGTACCGGGGAGCTGTTTTTT
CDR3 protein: CASSLGSTGELFF

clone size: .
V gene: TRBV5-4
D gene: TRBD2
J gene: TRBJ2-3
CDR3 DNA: TGTGCCAGCAGCTTGACGGGAGGGCCTGGGACAGATACGCAGTATTTT
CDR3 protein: CASSLTGGPGTDTQYF

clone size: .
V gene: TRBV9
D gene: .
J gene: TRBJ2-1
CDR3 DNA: TGTGCCAGCAGCCCCCAGGGGGGGGGCAATGAGCAGTTCTTC
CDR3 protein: CASSPQGGGNEQFF

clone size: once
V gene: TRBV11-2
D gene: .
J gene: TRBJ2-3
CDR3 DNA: TGTGCCAGCAGCTCCGGCTTAGCCGGGAGTGACACAGATACGCAGTATTTT
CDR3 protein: CASSSGLAGSDTDTQYF

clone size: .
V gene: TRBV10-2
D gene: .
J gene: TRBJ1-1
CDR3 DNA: TGCGCCAGCAGTGAGAGAGGGGTGTCCACTGAAGCTTTCTTT
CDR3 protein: CASSERGVSTEAFF

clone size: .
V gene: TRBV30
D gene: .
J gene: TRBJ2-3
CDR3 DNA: TGTGCCTGGACTCCCCGGGCAGGTTTGGCAGATACGCAGTATTTT
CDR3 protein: CAWTPRAGLADTQYF

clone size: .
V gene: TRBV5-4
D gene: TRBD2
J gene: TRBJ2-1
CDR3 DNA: TGTGCCAGCAGCGGGGGGACTAGCGGGTACAATGAGCAGTTCTTC
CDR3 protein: CASSGGTSGYNEQFF

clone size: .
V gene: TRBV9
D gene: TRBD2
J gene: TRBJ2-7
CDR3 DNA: TGTGCCAGCAGCCCAAGCGGGAAGGCCTACGAGCAGTACTTC
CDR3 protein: CASSPSGKAYEQYF

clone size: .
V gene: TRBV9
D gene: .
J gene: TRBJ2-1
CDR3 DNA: TGTGCCAGCAGCGTAGAACGAGGGATGAACAATGAGCAGTTCTTC
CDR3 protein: CASSVERGMNNEQFF

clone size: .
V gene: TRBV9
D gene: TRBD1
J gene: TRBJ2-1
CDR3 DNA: TGTGCCAGCAGCGTAGAAGGACAGGGACATGGGCAGTTCTTC
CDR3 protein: CASSVEGQGHGQFF

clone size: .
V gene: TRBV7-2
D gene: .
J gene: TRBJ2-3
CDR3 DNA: TGTGCCAGCAGCGGACCAGTTTCAGATACGCAGTATTTT
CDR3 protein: CASSGPVSDTQYF

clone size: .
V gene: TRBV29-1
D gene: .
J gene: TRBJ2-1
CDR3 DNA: TGCAGCGCCCGGGACTTTGAGTCCAATGAGCAGTTCTTC
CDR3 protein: CSARDFESNEQFF

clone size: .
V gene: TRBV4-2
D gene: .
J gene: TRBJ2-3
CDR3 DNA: TGTGCCAGCAGCCAGTGGCCTGGAGATACGCAGTATTTT
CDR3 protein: CASSQWPGDTQYF

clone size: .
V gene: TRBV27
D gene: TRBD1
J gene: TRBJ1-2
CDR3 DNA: TGTGCCAGCAGTCCGTGGGACAGGGACGGCTACACCTTC
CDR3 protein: CASSPWDRDGYTF

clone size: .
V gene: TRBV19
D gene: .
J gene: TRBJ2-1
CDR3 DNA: TGTGCCAGTAGTTCCCTAGTTAACAATGAGCAGTTCTTC
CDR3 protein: CASSSLVNNEQFF

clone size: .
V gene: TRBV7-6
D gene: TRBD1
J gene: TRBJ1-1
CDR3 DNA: TGTGCCAGCAGCTTAGGGGAGGGGGCTACTGAAGCTTTCTTT
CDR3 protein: CASSLGEGATEAFF

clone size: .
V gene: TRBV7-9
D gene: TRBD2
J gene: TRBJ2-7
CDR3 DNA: TGTGCCAGCAGCTCGCCATTGACTAGCGGGCCAACCTACGAGCAGTACTTC
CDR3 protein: CASSSPLTSGPTYEQYF

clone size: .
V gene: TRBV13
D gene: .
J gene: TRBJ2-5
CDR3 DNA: TGTGCCAGCAGCGGACGACGGGGAAAAGAGACCCAGTACTTC
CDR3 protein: CASSGRRGKETQYF

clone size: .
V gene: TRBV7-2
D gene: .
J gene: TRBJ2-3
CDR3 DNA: TGTGCCAGCAGCTGGTCAATCCGTAATACAGATACGCAGTATTTT
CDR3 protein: CASSWSIRNTDTQYF

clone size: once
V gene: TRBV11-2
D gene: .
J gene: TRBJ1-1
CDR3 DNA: TGTGCCAGCAGCCCGACGCATACATGGAGGGTGAACACTGAAGCTTTCTTT
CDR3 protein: CASSPTHTWRVNTEAFF

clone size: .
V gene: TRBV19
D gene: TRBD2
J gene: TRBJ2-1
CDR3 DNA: TGTGCCAGTAACCCGGGACTAGCGGGAGCCTACAATGAGCAGTTCTTC
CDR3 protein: CASNPGLAGAYNEQFF

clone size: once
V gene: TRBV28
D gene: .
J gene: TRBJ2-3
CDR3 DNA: TGTGCCAGCAGTTTCCCCCTAGCGGAGGGGGGCACAGATACGCAGTATTTT
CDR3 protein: CASSFPLAEGGTDTQYF

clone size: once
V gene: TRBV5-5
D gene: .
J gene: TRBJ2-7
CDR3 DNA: TGTGCCAGCAGCTTGGATGACCTTCGATTCTACGAGCAGTACTTC
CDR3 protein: CASSLDDLRFYEQYF

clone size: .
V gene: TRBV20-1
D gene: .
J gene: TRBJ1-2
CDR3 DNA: TGCAGTGCTAGTCCGGGGGGCTACACCTTC
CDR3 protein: CSASPGGYTF

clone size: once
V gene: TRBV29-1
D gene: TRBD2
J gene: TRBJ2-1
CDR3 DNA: TGCAGCGTTCCCCCGGCCCTAGCGGGAGTTGATGAGCAGTTCTTC
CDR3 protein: CSVPPALAGVDEQFF

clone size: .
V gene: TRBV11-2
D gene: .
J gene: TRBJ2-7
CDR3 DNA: TGTGCCAGCAGCAACCCCGAATTTTTCCCCTACGAGCAGTACTTC
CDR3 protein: CASSNPEFFPYEQYF

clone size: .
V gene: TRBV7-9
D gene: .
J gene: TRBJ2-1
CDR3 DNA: TGTGCCAGCAGCTTCCGGGCGGAATACAATGAGCAGTTCTTC
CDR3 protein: CASSFRAEYNEQFF

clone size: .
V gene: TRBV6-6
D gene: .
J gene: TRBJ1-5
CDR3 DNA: TGTGCCAGCAGTCAGTATAGCAATCAGCCCCAGCATTTT
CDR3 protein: CASSQYSNQPQHF

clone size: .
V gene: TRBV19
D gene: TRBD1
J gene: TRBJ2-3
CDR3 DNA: TGTGCCAGTCGGGACAGAGAAAACACAGATACGCAGTATTTT
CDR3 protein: CASRDRENTDTQYF

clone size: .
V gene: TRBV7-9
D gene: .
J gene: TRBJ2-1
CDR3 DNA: TGTGCCAGCAGCTTAGACGAGGATATCTACAATGAGCAGTTCTTC
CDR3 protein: CASSLDEDIYNEQFF

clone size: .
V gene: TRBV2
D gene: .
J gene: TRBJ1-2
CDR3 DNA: TGTGCCAGCAGTGCCGGCGGTTTTAACTATGGCTACACCTTC
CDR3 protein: CASSAGGFNYGYTF

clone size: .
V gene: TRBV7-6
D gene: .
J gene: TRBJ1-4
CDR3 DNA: TGTGCCAGCAGCCAAAGCTGGGGGGAAAAACTGTTTTTT
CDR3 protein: CASSQSWGEKLFF

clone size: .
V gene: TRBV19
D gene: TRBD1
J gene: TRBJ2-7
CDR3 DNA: TGTGCCAGTAGTATCGGACAGGCCTTTACCTACGAGCAGTACTTC
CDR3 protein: CASSIGQAFTYEQYF

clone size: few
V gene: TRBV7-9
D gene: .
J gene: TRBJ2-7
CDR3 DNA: TGTGCCAGCAGCTCCTCGGGCTTTTACGAGCAGTACTTC
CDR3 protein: CASSSSGFYEQYF

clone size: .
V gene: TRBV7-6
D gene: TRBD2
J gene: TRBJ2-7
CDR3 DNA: TGTGCCAGCAGCTTGGGACTAGCGGGAGGGAACGAGCAGTACTTC
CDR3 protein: CASSLGLAGGNEQYF

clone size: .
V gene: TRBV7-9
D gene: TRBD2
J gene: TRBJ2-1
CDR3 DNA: TGTGCCAGCAGCCGGCTGCCGGGACTAGCGGGAAATGAGCAGTTCTTC
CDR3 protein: CASSRLPGLAGNEQFF

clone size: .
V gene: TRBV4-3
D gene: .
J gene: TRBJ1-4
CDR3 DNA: TGCGCCAGCAGTACGACAGAGAATGAAAAACTGTTTTTT
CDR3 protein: CASSTTENEKLFF

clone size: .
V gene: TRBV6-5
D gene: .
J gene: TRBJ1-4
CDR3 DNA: TGTGCCAGCAGTTACCAGGGAGTCGGACTCACTGTGGAACTGTTTTTT
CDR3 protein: CASSYQGVGLTVELFF

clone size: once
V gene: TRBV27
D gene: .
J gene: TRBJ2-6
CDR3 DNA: TGTGCCAGCAGTTTAGCGGGACAGAAGAATGGGGCCAACGTCCTGACTTTC
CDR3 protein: CASSLAGQKNGANVLTF